This T cell receptor (beta chain) was identified during a study of control samples from healthy donors and cancer patients (dated by TCRdb to about 2020). Per the germline V gene, SGHTA is the CDR1 and FQGNSA is the CDR2. From the cysteine through the phenylalanine, the CDR3 covers 16 amino acids. Of all the DNA, just the CDR3 is kept, 48 bases in frame from base 1. V has 0 bases trimmed and J has 9 bases trimmed; junction bases matching no gene number 10. The library relied on the immunoSEQ multiplex PCR assay. Not all clones reach the TCRdb copy of this immuneACCESS table, which keeps in-frame sequences only. Checked studies attribute under half of the gap to unresolved V genes and leave the rest unexplained. The sample records 100,000 to 150,000 clones, approximately 84% of which are singletons. 1.5% to 2% of the sample lies in the top ten. A note on this clone: Its antigen is not yet known. No per-base quality is available; no much larger clone lies one base away.

Here the chain combines TRBV7-2 and TRBJ2-1; 8 bases in the junction line up with TRBD2. This TCR derives from a man aged 18 to 35 in good health. The sequencing sample was made of blood. Read as DNA, the sequence is TGTGCCAGCAGCTTAGCGCGGGGGGCCGGGGTAGGTGAGCAGTTCTTC. It codes for CASSLARGAGVGEQFF. Outside the CDR3, residues come from the reference TRBV7-2 and TRBJ2-1 proteins, so the full variable domain is: GAGVSQSPSNKVTEKGKDVELRCDPISGHTALYWYRQSLGQGLEFLIYFQGNSAPDKSGLPSDRFSAERTGGSVSTLTIQRTQQEDSAVYLCASSLARGAGVGEQFFGPGTRLTVL.